Shown below are 5 T cell receptor beta chains from a single sample sequenced in a study of T cells in Graves' hyperthyroidism and ophthalmopathy. Amplification of TCR beta CDR3 regions used RNA as the template. During a first-round RT-PCR of the TCR CDR3, the HTBI primer set was used. MiXCR, applied by TCRdb to the multiplex PCR reads, yields one record per CDR3 protein. The sample comprises fewer than 750,000 distinct CDR3 sequences, 14% to 15% of which are singletons, and about 4% rests with the top ten. The sample was blood. These TCRs come from a woman in her 40s with Graves' ophthalmopathy.

This chain joins TRBV12-3 or TRBV12-4 and TRBJ2-7; weak D call: TRBD2 (6 bases). The CDR3 totals 15 residues. The ends were cut back, 6 bases at V and 0 bases at J, with 15 bases in the middle. The CDR3 DNA follows: TGTGCCAGCAGCGATTCTAGCGTCGCCTCCTACGAGCAGTACTTC. Protein sequence: CASSDSSVASYEQYF.

There are many counts of this clonotype. The rearrangement links TRBV6-4 to TRBJ1-2; D uncertain. The length of the CDR3 is 20 residues. Trimming removed 8 bases from V and 3 bases from J, with 34 bases in between. The germline V gene has CDR1 MRHNA and CDR2 SNTAGT. CDR3 residues: CASRLSRRSVRPPRDYGYTF. In DNA form, the CDR3 reads TGTGCCAGCCGACTCTCACGGAGGAGTGTCAGGCCGCCTCGCGACTATGGCTACACCTTC.

This clonotype was detected many times. The chain employs TRBV28 and TRBJ2-7, with TRBD2 matching 7 bases. Trimming at V came to 8 bases and at J to 2 bases, leaving 12 bases not matched to a gene. Per germline, CDR1 MDHEN and CDR2 SYDVKM. This CDR3 region has 15 residues. This CDR3 is CASGPLGGRAYEQYF. The CDR3 DNA sequence: TGTGCCAGCGGTCCTCTGGGGGGGAGGGCCTACGAGCAGTACTTC.

This clonotype was detected a few times. V gene TRBV27 combines with J gene TRBJ2-7; 7 bases map to TRBD1. The germline gives CDR1 MNHEY, CDR2 SMNVEV (reference sequence). The CDR3 covers 15 residues. V was clipped by 4 bases and J by 2 bases; unmatched bases: 8. CDR3 residues: CASSSRGGLPYEQYF. In DNA, the CDR3 is TGTGCCAGCAGTTCACGAGGGGGCTTACCCTACGAGCAGTACTTC.

This clonotype was observed many times. CDR3 region: CSVGQGVGNTEAFF. The CDR3 DNA reads TGCAGCGTTGGACAGGGGGTGGGGAACACTGAAGCTTTCTTT. This rearrangement joins TRBV29-1 to TRBJ1-1, with 9 bases lining up with TRBD1. CDR1 and CDR2 from the germline V gene are SQVTM and ANQGSEA. The J segment lost 1 base and the V segment lost 4 bases, leaving 4 bases of the junction unmatched. The CDR3 totals 14 residues. The full variable domain, its missing parts supplied by reference TRBV29-1 and TRBJ1-1, is SAVISQKPSRDICQRGTSLTIQCQVDSQVTMMFWYRQQPGQSLTLIATANQGSEATYESGFVIDKFPISRPNLTFSTLTVSNMSPEDSSIYLCSVGQGVGNTEAFFGQGTRLTVV.